This is a list of T cell receptor beta chains from one sample in a study of cytomegalovirus exposure and HLA in healthy donors. The data were produced by immunoSEQ multiplex PCR, yet TCRdb's version contains in-frame clones alone and is incomplete. Of about 160,000 clones listed, more than 65% are singletons. The sequenced material came from PBMCs. The receptors originated from a man younger than 35 in good health and CMV-seropositive. The CDR3 runs from the conserved cysteine through the conserved F or W. D genes are given only for firm matches. Some rows have no size entry. The others give once, few or many, or a class for an expanded clone.

d_gene,v_gene,j_gene,abundance,CDR3nt,CDR3aa
-,TRBV10-3,TRBJ2-3,-,TGTGCCATCAGTGAGACTCGCAGGGGTAGCACAGATACGCAGTATTTT,CAISETRRGSTDTQYF
TRBD1,TRBV29-1,TRBJ2-3,-,TGCAGCTTCCAACAGGGGGCAGGTACAGATACGCAGTATTTT,CSFQQGAGTDTQYF
-,TRBV11-3,TRBJ2-3,-,TGTGCCAGCAGCTTTGGAGGGGGCCCCGATACGCAGTATTTT,CASSFGGGPDTQYF
-,TRBV9,TRBJ2-5,few,TGTGCCAGCAGCGCGACAGTCGACCAAGAGACCCAGTACTTC,CASSATVDQETQYF
-,TRBV25-1,TRBJ1-1,-,TGTGCCAGCAGTGCGGGAGAAGCTTTCTTT,CASSAGEAFF
-,TRBV19,TRBJ2-7,-,TGTGCCAGTAGTATAGGCCCCCGGAACTCAGGACACTACGAGCAGTACTTC,CASSIGPRNSGHYEQYF
TRBD2,TRBV4-2,TRBJ2-7,-,TGTGCCAGCAGCCCGGGGGGAAGTATTGGCGAGCAGTACTTC,CASSPGGSIGEQYF
-,TRBV5-1,TRBJ2-7,-,TGCGCCAGCAGTCTGGGAGGGGGCGAGCAGTACTTC,CASSLGGGEQYF
-,TRBV27,TRBJ1-2,-,TGTGCCAGCAGTTTATCCCTGGCAGGGAGGGATGGCTACACCTTC,CASSLSLAGRDGYTF
-,TRBV11-1,TRBJ2-3,-,TGTGCCAGCGAGTTGGGAGAGGGTACTACAGATACGCAGTATTTT,CASELGEGTTDTQYF
-,TRBV7-9,TRBJ2-7,few,TGTGCCAGCAGCGCCACCGGGAGCTCCTACGAGCAGTACTTC,CASSATGSSYEQYF
-,TRBV29-1,TRBJ2-7,-,TGCAGCGTTGAAGATCGAAGCCTAGCCTACGAGCAGTACTTC,CSVEDRSLAYEQYF
TRBD2,TRBV2,TRBJ2-3,few,TGTGCCAGCAGTGAACAGGGACTAGCTCCACAGTATTTT,CASSEQGLAPQYF
-,TRBV4-1,TRBJ2-7,few,TGCGCCAGCAGCCAAGGCGACAGAATTTCCTACGAGCAGTACTTC,CASSQGDRISYEQYF